A single sample gave rise to the 15 T cell receptor beta chains below, sequenced in a study of shared clonotypes between healthy human individuals. Here immunoSEQ multiplex PCR was the method, and the copy in TCRdb shows in-frame clones only, minus some. This sample has hundreds of thousands of clones; 98% occur once, and the top ten carry 0.3%. Cells designated naive CD8 were CD45RO-negative and were positively selected for CCR7, with terminally differentiated effector memory CD45RA+ cells excluded. Material for sequencing was naive CD8+ T cells sorted from blood. The receptors here all came from a man under 40 in good health.

The chain links TRBV6-6 to TRBJ1-5; maybe TRBD1 (5 bases). The V gene lost 0 bases and the J gene lost 9 bases, with 15 bases spanning the gap. The CDR3 runs 15 residues. Germline assignment: CDR1 MNHNY and CDR2 SVGAGI (reference sequence). The CDR3 loop is CASSYSGGRGRPQHF. The CDR3 region has the DNA TGTGCCAGCAGTTACTCCGGGGGTCGGGGTCGGCCCCAGCATTTT.

About this clone itself: The same CDR3 can be traced to other DNA sequences in this sample. The V gene is TRBV11-2, the J gene TRBJ2-7, with 12 bases matching TRBD2. Germline V CDR1 and CDR2: SGHAT, FQNNGV. The ends lost 1 base at V and 3 bases at J; junction bases unmatched: 1. The CDR3 covers 15 residues. CDR3 bases: TGTGCCAGCAGCTTAGGGACTAGCGGGAACTACGAGCAGTACTTC. Protein: CASSLGTSGNYEQYF.

The rearrangement joins TRBV28 to TRBJ2-7; the match to TRBD2 covers 14 bases. This CDR3 is 17 amino acids long. The germline V gene encodes CDR1 MDHEN and CDR2 SYDVKM. V shed 6 bases, J shed 2 bases, and the junction held 9 bases outside the gene matches. CDR3 nucleotides: TGTGCCAGCAGCCCCGGGACTAGCGGGAGAAAAACCTACGAGCAGTACTTC. It codes for CASSPGTSGRKTYEQYF.

The chain links TRBV7-9 to TRBJ1-2; D not certain. Germline loops: CDR1 SEHNR, CDR2 FQNEAQ (reference sequence). The V end lost 1 base, the J end lost 5 bases, and 14 bases lay between the germline ends. CDR3 length equals 15 residues. Here the CDR3 reads CASSLVDLGFYGYTF. CDR3 in DNA: TGTGCCAGCAGCTTAGTTGACTTAGGGTTTTATGGCTACACCTTC.

The V gene is TRBV6-5, the J gene TRBJ1-4; tentative D call: TRBD1 (5 bases). V gave up 0 bases and J gave up 8 bases, with 13 bases separating them. CDR1 MNHEY and CDR2 SVGAGI come from the germline V gene. The CDR3 runs 15 residues. The CDR3 DNA reads as TGTGCCAGCAGTTACTCGGCCGATAAGGGGGAAAAACTGTTTTTT. It encodes CASSYSADKGEKLFF.

The chain combines TRBV5-5 with TRBJ2-6; no reliable D call. Looked up from germline, CDR1 is SGHKS and CDR2 is YYEKEE (reference sequence). The CDR3 contains 17 residues. The ends were cut back, 6 bases at V and 1 base at J, with 17 bases in the middle. CDR3 in DNA: TGTGCCAGCACCCCTGGTACTGGCCTATCTGGGGCCAACGTCCTGACTTTC. Protein sequence: CASTPGTGLSGANVLTF.

V usage is TRBV5-5 and J usage is TRBJ2-1; D unclear. The CDR3 runs 11 residues. CDR1 and CDR2 from the germline V gene are SGHKS and YYEKEE (reference sequence). Trimming cost V 1 base and J 9 bases, with 5 bases left between them. DNA for the CDR3: TGTGCCAGCAGCTTGTCGGTTGAGCAGTTCTTC. Amino acid sequence: CASSLSVEQFF.

The rearrangement joins TRBV6-5 to TRBJ2-7; D is uncertain. V was shortened by 6 bases and J by 2 bases, with 8 bases between the two germline ends. The CDR3 consists of 12 residues. The germline V gene encodes CDR1 MNHEY and CDR2 SVGAGI. The CDR3 reads CASRTDTYEQYF. CDR3 sequence (DNA): TGTGCCAGCAGGACCGATACCTACGAGCAGTACTTC.

This clone was seen once. V is TRBV5-1 and J is TRBJ2-7; D is unresolved. Trimming left V 0 bases short and J 0 bases short, with 10 bases between. The germline gives CDR1 SGHRS, CDR2 YFSETQ. This CDR3 contains 15 residues. The CDR3, as DNA: TGCGCCAGCAGCTTGGACGGAGCTCTCTCCTACGAGCAGTACTTC. Amino acid sequence: CASSLDGALSYEQYF. Using reference TRBV5-1 and TRBJ2-7 for the parts outside the CDR3, the full variable domain is KAGVTQTPRYLIKTRGQQVTLSCSPISGHRSVSWYQQTPGQGLQFLFEYFSETQRNKGNFPGRFSGRQFSNSRSEMNVSTLELGDSALYLCASSLDGALSYEQYFGPGTRLTVT.

With respect to this clone: The identical CDR3 is also encoded by other nucleotide sequences in the sample. The chain couples TRBV7-9 to TRBJ2-7; D gene unclear. Germline CDR1 SEHNR, CDR2 FQNEAQ (reference sequence). The CDR3 runs 12 residues. Trimming stripped 3 bases from V and 5 bases from J, with 8 bases between. The DNA for the CDR3 is TGTGCCAGCAGCTTGTTCCAGGACGAGCAGTACTTC. This gives the protein CASSLFQDEQYF.

The chain uses TRBV5-6 and TRBJ2-1; 8 bases are a match to TRBD2. J gave up 3 bases and V 2 bases, and 4 bases lay outside the gene matches. Per germline, CDR1 SGHDT and CDR2 YYEEEE. This CDR3 spans 15 amino acids. The CDR3 reads CASSFIRGGYNEQFF. CDR3 bases: TGTGCCAGCAGCTTCATTCGGGGGGGCTACAATGAGCAGTTCTTC.

The genes are TRBV2 and TRBJ2-5, with 10 bases that match TRBD2. The V gene end was trimmed by 1 base and the J gene end by 5 bases; junction bases not matched to a gene: 7. The CDR3 contains 16 residues. Germline loops: CDR1 SNHLY, CDR2 FYNNEI. The CDR3 nucleotides are TGTGCCAGCAGTGAAGGGCTAGCGGGAGTGGGGGAGACCCAGTACTTC. It is translated as CASSEGLAGVGETQYF.

The rearrangement links TRBV18 to TRBJ2-7; a possible D gene is TRBD2 (5 bases). This CDR3 has 14 amino acids. CDR1 and CDR2 from the germline V gene are KGHSH and LQKENI. V shed 3 bases and J shed 0 bases, with 9 bases lying between them. CDR3 loop: CASSPSVSSYEQYF. DNA for the CDR3: TGTGCCAGCTCACCTAGCGTCAGCTCCTACGAGCAGTACTTC.

The J gene is TRBJ2-7, the V gene TRBV11-2, with D perhaps matching TRBD2 (6 bases). Germline values: CDR1 SGHAT, CDR2 FQNNGV. Trimming stripped 1 base from V and 9 bases from J, with 10 bases between. The CDR3 runs to 12 residues. In nucleotides, the CDR3 is TGTGCCAGCAGCTTAGGGGAGGCCGGGCAGTACTTC. Protein sequence: CASSLGEAGQYF. Combining the CDR3 with reference TRBV11-2 and TRBJ2-7 gives the whole variable domain EAGVAQSPRYKIIEKRQSVAFWCNPISGHATLYWYQQILGQGPKLLIQFQNNGVVDDSQLPKDRFSAERLKGVDSTLKIQPAKLEDSAVYLCASSLGEAGQYFGPGTRLTVT.

J is TRBJ2-7 and V is TRBV7-2; 7 nucleotides match TRBD1. Germline V gives CDR1 SGHTA, CDR2 FQGNSA. This CDR3 region has 17 residues. Germline trimming cut 0 bases from V and 2 bases from J; bases unmatched to any gene: 10. CDR3 region: CASSLAVGQKETYEQYF. The CDR3 coding sequence is TGTGCCAGCAGCTTAGCGGTGGGACAGAAGGAAACCTACGAGCAGTACTTC.